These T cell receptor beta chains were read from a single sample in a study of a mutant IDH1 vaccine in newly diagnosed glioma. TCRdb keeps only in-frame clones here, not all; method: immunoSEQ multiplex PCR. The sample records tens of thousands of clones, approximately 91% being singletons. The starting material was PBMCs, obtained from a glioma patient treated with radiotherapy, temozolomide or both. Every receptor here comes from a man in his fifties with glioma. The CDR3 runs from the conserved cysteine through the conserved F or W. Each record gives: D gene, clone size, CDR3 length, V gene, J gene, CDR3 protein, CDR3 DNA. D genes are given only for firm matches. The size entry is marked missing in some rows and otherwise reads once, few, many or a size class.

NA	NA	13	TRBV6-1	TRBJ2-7	CASTTGESYEQYF	TGTGCCAGCACCACGGGCGAATCCTACGAGCAGTACTTC
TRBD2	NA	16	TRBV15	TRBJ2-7	CATSRARGLVMNEQYF	TGTGCCACCAGCAGAGCAAGGGGACTAGTAATGAACGAGCAGTACTTC
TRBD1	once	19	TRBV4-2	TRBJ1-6	CASSQEGQASSSYNSPLHF	TGTGCCAGCAGCCAAGAGGGACAGGCCTCGAGCTCCTATAATTCACCCCTCCACTTT
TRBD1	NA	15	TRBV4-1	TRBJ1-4	CASSPPTGADEKLFF	TGCGCCAGCAGCCCCCCAACAGGGGCGGACGAAAAACTGTTTTTT
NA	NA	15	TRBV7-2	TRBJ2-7	CASRRPRQRLHEQYF	TGTGCCAGCAGGAGGCCACGGCAGCGTCTACACGAGCAGTACTTC
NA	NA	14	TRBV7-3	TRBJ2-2	CASSPSANTGELFF	TGTGCCAGCAGCCCCAGTGCGAACACCGGGGAGCTGTTTTTT
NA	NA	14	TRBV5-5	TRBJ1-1	CASTQLTANTEAFF	TGTGCCAGCACCCAACTTACAGCAAACACTGAAGCTTTCTTT
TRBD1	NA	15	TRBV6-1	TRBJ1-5	CASSEVTGGIQPQHF	TGTGCCAGCAGTGAAGTAACAGGGGGTATTCAGCCCCAGCATTTT
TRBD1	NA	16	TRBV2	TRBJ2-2	CASRTGTGDDTGELFF	TGTGCCAGCAGGACCGGGACAGGGGATGACACCGGGGAGCTGTTTTTT
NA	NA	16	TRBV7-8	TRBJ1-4	CASSQRDGLTNEKLFF	TGTGCCAGCAGCCAAAGAGACGGACTCACTAATGAAAAACTGTTTTTT
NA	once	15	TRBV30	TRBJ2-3	CAWSKGVGPTDTQYF	TGTGCCTGGAGTAAGGGAGTTGGTCCTACAGATACGCAGTATTTT
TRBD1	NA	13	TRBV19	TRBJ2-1	CASSLRQGVEQFF	TGTGCCAGTAGTCTCCGACAGGGAGTTGAGCAGTTCTTC
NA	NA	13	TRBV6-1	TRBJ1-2	CASRLEARGGYTF	TGTGCCAGCCGCTTAGAGGCCAGGGGTGGCTACACCTTC
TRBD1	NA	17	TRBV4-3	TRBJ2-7	CASSQDLGTGWLKEQYF	TGCGCCAGCAGCCAAGACCTCGGGACAGGGTGGTTGAAAGAGCAGTACTTC
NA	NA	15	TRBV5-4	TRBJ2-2	CASSLGTANTGELFF	TGTGCCAGCAGCTTGGGGACAGCGAACACCGGGGAGCTGTTTTTT
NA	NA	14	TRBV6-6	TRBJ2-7	CASSYSSDGYEQYF	TGTGCCAGCAGTTACTCCTCGGACGGCTACGAGCAGTACTTC
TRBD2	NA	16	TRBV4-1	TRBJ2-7	CASSQGGSGNSYEQYF	TGCGCCAGCAGCCAAGGCGGTAGCGGGAACTCCTACGAGCAGTACTTC
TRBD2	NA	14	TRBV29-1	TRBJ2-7	CSVEVAGGPYEQYF	TGCAGCGTTGAAGTGGCGGGAGGGCCCTACGAGCAGTACTTC
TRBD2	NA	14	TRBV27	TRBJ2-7	CASSFRTSGYEQYF	TGTGCCAGCAGTTTCCGGACTAGCGGGTACGAGCAGTACTTC
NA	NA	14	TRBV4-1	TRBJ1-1	CASSQVRGNTEAFF	TGCGCCAGCAGCCAAGTTCGAGGGAACACTGAAGCTTTCTTT
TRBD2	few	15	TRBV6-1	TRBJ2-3	CASSEVSGGPDTQYF	TGTGCCAGCAGTGAAGTTAGCGGGGGGCCAGATACGCAGTATTTT
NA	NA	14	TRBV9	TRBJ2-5	CASSVRGWGETQYF	TGTGCCAGCAGCGTAAGAGGGTGGGGAGAGACCCAGTACTTC
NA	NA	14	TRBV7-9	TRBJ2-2	CASSLEQGSGELFF	TGTGCCAGCAGCTTGGAACAGGGATCCGGGGAGCTGTTTTTT
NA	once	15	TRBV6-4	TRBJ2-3	CASSATVEPTDTQYF	TGTGCCAGCAGTGCGACAGTTGAGCCCACAGATACGCAGTATTTT
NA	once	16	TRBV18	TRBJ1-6	CASSPRSSSYNSPLHF	TGTGCCAGCTCACCACGGTCGAGCTCCTATAATTCACCCCTCCACTTT
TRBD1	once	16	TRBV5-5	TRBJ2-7	CASSVDRGSRAYEQYF	TGTGCCAGCAGCGTGGACAGGGGTAGTAGGGCCTACGAGCAGTACTTC
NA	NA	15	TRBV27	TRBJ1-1	CASSATRGPTAEAFF	TGTGCCAGCAGTGCCACGCGGGGCCCTACGGCTGAAGCTTTCTTT
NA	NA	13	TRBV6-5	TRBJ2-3	CASSHRPTDTQYF	TGTGCCAGCAGCCACAGACCCACAGATACGCAGTATTTT
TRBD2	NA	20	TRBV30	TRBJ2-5	CAWSVVRFQREGRGKETQYF	TGTGCCTGGAGTGTAGTCCGTTTTCAGCGGGAGGGCCGTGGAAAAGAGACCCAGTACTTC
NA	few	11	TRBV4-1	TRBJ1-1	CASSRAGSAFF	TGCGCCAGCAGCCGTGCAGGGTCGGCTTTCTTT
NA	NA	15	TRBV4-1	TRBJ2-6	CASSRFLGGANVLTF	TGCGCCAGCAGCCGATTTCTTGGGGGGGCCAACGTCCTGACTTTC
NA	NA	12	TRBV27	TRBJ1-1	CASWRPNTEAFF	TGTGCCAGTTGGAGACCGAACACTGAAGCTTTCTTT
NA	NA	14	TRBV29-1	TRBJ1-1	CSVQGRLTNTEAFF	TGCAGCGTTCAGGGCAGGTTGACGAACACTGAAGCTTTCTTT
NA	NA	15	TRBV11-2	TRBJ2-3	CASSLGFSSTDTQYF	TGTGCCAGCAGCTTGGGATTTTCTAGCACAGATACGCAGTATTTT
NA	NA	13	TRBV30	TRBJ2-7	CAWNGGPLDEQYF	TGTGCCTGGAACGGGGGGCCCTTAGACGAGCAGTACTTC
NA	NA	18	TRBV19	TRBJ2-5	CASSDEQGGVTGRKTQYF	TGTGCCAGTAGCGATGAGCAGGGGGGAGTTACAGGTCGGAAGACCCAGTACTTC
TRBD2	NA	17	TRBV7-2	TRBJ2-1	CASSLQTSGGPHNEQFF	TGTGCCAGCAGCTTACAGACTAGCGGGGGGCCTCACAATGAGCAGTTCTTC
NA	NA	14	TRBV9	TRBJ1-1	CASSSAGSWTEAFF	TGTGCCAGCAGCTCCGCTGGGAGTTGGACTGAAGCTTTCTTT
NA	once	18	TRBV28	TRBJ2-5	CASSLIGRGRGGVETQYF	TGTGCCAGCAGCCTTATAGGCCGAGGGCGGGGTGGGGTAGAGACCCAGTACTTC